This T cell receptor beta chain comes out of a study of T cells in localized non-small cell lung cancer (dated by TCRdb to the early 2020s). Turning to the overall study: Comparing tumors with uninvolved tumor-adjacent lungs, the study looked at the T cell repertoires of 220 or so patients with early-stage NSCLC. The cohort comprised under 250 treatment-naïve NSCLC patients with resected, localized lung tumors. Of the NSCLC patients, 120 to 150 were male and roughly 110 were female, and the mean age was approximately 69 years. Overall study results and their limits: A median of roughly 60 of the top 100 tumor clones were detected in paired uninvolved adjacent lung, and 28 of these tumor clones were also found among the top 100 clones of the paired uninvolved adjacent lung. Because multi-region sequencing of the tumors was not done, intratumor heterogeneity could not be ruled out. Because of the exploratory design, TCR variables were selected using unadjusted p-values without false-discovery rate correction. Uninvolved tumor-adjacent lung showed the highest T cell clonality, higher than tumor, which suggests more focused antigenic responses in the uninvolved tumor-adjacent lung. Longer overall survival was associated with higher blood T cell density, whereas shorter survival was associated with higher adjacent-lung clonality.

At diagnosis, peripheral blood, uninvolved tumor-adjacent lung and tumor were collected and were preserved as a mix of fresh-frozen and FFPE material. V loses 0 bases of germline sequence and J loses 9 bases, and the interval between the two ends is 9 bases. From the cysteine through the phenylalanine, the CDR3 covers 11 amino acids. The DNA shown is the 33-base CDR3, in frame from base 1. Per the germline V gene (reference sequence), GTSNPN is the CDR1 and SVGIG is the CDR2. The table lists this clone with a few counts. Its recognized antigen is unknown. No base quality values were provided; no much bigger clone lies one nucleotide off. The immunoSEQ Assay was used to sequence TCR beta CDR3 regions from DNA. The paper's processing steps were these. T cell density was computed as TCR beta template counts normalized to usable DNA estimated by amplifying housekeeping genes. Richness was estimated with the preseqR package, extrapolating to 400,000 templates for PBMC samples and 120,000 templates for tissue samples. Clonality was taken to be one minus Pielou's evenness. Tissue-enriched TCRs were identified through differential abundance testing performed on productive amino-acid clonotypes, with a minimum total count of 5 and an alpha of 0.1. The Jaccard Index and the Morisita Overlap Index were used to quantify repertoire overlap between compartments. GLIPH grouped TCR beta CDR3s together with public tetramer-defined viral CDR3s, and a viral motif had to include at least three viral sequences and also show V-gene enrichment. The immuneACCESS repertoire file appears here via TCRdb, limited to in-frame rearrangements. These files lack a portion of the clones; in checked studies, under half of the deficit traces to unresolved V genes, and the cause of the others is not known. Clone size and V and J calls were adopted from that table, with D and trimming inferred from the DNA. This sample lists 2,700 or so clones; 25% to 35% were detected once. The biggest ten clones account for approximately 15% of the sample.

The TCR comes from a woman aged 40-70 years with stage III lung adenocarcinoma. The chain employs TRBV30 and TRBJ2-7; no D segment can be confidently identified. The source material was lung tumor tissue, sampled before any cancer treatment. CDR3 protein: CAWSVPPGQYF. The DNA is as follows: TGTGCCTGGAGTGTACCCCCAGGGCAGTACTTC.